Given below is one TCR beta chain in context. This receptor's antigen is unknown. No much larger clonotype is one base removed from it; base qualities were not supplied. The library came from the immunoSEQ multiplex PCR assay. TCRdb carries this immuneACCESS record with in-frame sequences only. Its versions omit some clonotypes, under half of them owing to an unresolved V gene in the studies checked, with the rest unexplained. The sample contains roughly 150,000 clones, roughly 90% of them found a single time. 0.68% of the sample is in the top ten clones. The data were taken from a study of control samples from healthy donors and cancer patients (TCRdb year 2020). The V end gives up 4 bases and the J end 4 bases, leaving 12 bases in the junction not matched to a gene. Spanning cysteine to phenylalanine, the CDR3 consists of 18 amino acids. Of all the DNA, just the CDR3 is kept, 54 bases in frame from base 1. The germline V gene provides CDR1 ENHRY and CDR2 SYGVKD.

The chain is assembled from TRBV10-3 and TRBJ2-3; 12 of the junction bases match TRBD2. The sequencing input was blood. This sequence originates from a woman in her twenties or thirties in good health. The CDR3 is CAISASGRALGGADTQYF. The base sequence is TGTGCCATCAGTGCTAGCGGGAGGGCCCTGGGGGGTGCAGATACGCAGTATTTT.